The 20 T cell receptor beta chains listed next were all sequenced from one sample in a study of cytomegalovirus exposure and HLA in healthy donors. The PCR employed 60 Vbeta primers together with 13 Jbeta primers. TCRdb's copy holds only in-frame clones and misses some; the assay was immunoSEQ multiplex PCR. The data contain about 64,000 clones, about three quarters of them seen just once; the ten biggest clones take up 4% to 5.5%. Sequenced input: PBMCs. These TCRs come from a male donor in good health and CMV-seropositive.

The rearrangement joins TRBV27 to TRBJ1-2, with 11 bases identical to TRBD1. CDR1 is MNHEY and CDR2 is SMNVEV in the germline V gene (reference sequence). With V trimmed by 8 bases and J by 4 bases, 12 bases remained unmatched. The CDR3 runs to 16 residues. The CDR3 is CASRKGQGGLGYGYTF. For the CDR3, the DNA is TGTGCCAGCCGGAAGGGACAGGGGGGCTTGGGCTATGGCTACACCTTC.

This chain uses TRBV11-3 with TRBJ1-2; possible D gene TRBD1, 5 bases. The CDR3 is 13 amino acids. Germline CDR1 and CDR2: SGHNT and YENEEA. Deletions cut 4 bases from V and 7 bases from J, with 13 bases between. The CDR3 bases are TGTGCCAGCAGCTCTTCAGGGTTGACTGGCTACACCTTC. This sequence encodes CASSSSGLTGYTF.

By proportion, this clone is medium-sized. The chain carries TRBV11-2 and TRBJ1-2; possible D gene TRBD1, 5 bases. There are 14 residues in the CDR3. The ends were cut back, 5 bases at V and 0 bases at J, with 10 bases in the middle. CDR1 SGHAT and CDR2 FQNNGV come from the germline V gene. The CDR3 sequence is CASSPQQANYGYTF. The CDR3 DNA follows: TGTGCCAGCAGCCCCCAACAGGCTAACTATGGCTACACCTTC.

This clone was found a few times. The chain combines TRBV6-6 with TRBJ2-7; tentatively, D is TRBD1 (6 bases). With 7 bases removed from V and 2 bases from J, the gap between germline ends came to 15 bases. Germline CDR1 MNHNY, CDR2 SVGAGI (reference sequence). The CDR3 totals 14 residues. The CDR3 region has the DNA TGTGCCAGCAACTCGGGACACCCCCCCTACGAGCAGTACTTC. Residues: CASNSGHPPYEQYF.

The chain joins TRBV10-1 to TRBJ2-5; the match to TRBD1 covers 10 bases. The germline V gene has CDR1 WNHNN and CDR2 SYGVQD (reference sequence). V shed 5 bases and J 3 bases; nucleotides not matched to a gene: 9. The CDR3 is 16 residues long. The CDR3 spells CASSSRDRGSEETQYF. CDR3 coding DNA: TGCGCCAGCAGTTCCCGGGACAGGGGATCAGAAGAGACCCAGTACTTC.

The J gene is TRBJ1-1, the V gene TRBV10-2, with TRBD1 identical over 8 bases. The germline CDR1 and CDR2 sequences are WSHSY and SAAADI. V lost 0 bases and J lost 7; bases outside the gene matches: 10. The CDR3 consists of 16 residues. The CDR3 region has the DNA TGCGCCAGCAGTGAGTCCCGGACAGGGAGAAGTAGTGAAGCTTTCTTT. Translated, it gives CASSESRTGRSSEAFF.

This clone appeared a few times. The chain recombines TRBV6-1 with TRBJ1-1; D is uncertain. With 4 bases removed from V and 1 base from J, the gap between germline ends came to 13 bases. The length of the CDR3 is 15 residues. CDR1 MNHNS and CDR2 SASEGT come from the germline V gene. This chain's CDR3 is CASSVGKQANTEAFF. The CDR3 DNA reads TGTGCCAGCAGTGTCGGGAAGCAGGCGAACACTGAAGCTTTCTTT.

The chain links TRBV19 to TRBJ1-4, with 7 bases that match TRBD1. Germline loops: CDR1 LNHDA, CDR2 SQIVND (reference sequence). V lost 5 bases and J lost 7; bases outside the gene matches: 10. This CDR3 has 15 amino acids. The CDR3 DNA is TGTGCCAGTAGTCCACGGACAGGATGGAGTGAAAAACTGTTTTTT. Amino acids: CASSPRTGWSEKLFF.

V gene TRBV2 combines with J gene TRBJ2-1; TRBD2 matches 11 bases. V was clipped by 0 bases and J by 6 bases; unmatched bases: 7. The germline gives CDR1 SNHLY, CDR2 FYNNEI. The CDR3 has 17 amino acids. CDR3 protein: CASSEARLAGILNEQFF. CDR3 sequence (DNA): TGTGCCAGCAGTGAAGCCAGACTAGCGGGGATCCTCAATGAGCAGTTCTTC. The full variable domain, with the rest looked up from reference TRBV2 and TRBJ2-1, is EPEVTQTPSHQVTQMGQEVILRCVPISNHLYFYWYRQILGQKVEFLVSFYNNEISEKSEIFDDQFSVERPDGSNFTLKIRSTKLEDSAMYFCASSEARLAGILNEQFFGPGTRLTVL.

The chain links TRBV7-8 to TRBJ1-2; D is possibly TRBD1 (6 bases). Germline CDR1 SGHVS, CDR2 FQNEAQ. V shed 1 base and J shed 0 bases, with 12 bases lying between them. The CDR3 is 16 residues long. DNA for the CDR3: TGTGCCAGCAGCTTAGGAGGGGGGGAAGCTAACTATGGCTACACCTTC. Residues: CASSLGGGEANYGYTF. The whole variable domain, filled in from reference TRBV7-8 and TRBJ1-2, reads GAGVSQSPRYKVAKRGQDVALRCDPISGHVSLFWYQQALGQGPEFLTYFQNEAQLDKSGLPSDRFFAERPEGSVSTLKIQRTQQEDSAVYLCASSLGGGEANYGYTFGSGTRLTVV.

CDR3 residues: CASSVGDRWGTEAFF. DNA of the CDR3: TGTGCCAGCAGCGTCGGGGACAGGTGGGGCACTGAAGCTTTCTTT. The chain uses TRBV9 and TRBJ1-1; 8 positions agree with TRBD1. V gave up 2 bases and J gave up 4 bases; unmatched junction bases: 7. CDR3 size: 15 residues. From germline, CDR1 is SGDLS and CDR2 YYNGEE. The complete variable domain, with remaining parts taken from reference TRBV9 and TRBJ1-1, reads DSGVTQTPKHLITATGQRVTLRCSPRSGDLSVYWYQQSLDQGLQFLIQYYNGEERAKGNILERFSAQQFPDLHSELNLSSLELGDSALYFCASSVGDRWGTEAFFGQGTRLTVV.

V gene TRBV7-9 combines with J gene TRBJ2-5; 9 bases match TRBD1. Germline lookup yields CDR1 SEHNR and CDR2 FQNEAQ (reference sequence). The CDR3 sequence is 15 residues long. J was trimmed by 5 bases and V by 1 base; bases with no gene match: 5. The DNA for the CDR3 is TGTGCCAGCAGCTTAGGCCTGGACAGGGGTGAGACCCAGTACTTC. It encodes CASSLGLDRGETQYF. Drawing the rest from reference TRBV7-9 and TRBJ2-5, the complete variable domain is DTGVSQNPRHKITKRGQNVTFRCDPISEHNRLYWYRQTLGQGPEFLTYFQNEAQLEKSRLLSDRFSAERPKGSFSTLEIQRTEQGDSAMYLCASSLGLDRGETQYFGPGTRLLVL.

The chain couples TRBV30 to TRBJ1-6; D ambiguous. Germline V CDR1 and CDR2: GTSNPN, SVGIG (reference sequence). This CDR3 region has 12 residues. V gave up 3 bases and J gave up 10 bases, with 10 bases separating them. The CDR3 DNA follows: TGTGCCTGGAGACCACCCGGGTCACCCCTCCACTTT. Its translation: CAWRPPGSPLHF.

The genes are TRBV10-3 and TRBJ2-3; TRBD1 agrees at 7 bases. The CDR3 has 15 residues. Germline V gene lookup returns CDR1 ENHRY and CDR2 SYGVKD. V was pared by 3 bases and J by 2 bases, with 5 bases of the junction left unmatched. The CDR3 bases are TGTGCCATCAGTGAAGGGACAGCCTACACAGATACGCAGTATTTT. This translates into CAISEGTAYTDTQYF.

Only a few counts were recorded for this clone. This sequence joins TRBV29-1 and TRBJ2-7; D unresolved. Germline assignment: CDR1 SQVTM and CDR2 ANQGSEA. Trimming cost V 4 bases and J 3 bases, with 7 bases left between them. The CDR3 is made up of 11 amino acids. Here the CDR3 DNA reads TGCAGCGTTGGACTTGACTACGAGCAGTACTTC. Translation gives CSVGLDYEQYF.

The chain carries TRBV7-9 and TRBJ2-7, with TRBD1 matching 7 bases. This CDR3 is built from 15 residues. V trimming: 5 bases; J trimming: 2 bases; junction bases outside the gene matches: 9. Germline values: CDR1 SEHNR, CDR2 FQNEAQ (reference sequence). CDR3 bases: TGTGCCAGCAGCCTAGAGGGGGCAGGGGCCTACGAGCAGTACTTC. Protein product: CASSLEGAGAYEQYF.

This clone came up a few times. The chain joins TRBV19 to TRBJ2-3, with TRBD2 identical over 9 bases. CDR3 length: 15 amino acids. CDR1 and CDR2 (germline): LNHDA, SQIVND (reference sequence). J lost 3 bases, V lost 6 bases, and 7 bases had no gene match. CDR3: CASSWGLAITDTQYF. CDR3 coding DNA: TGTGCCAGTAGCTGGGGACTAGCAATTACAGATACGCAGTATTTT.

In DNA form, the CDR3 reads TGTGCCAGCTCACCACCCCGCGGGGGGCAAGAGACCCAGTACTTC. It encodes CASSPPRGGQETQYF. The chain links TRBV18 to TRBJ2-5; TRBD2 aligns across 8 bases. V trimming: 0 bases; J trimming: 2 bases; junction bases outside the gene matches: 2. The CDR3 runs 15 residues. CDR1 and CDR2 (germline): KGHSH, LQKENI.

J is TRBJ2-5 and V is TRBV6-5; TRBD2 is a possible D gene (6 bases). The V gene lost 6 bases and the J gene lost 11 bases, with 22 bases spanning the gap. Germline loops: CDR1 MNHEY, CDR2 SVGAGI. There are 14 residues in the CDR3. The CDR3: CASSPGERPREQYF. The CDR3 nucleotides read TGTGCCAGCAGCCCCGGGGAAAGACCTCGGGAGCAGTACTTC.

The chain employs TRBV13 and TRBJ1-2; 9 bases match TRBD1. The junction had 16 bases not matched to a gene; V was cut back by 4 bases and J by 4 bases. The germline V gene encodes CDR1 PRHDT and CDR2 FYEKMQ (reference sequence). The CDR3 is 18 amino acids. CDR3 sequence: CASSSYNRDRVIPYGYTF. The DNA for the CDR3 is TGTGCCAGCAGCTCCTATAATAGGGACAGGGTAATCCCCTATGGCTACACCTTC. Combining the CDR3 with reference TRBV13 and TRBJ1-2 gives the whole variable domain AAGVIQSPRHLIKEKRETATLKCYPIPRHDTVYWYQQGPGQDPQFLISFYEKMQSDKGSIPDRFSAQQFSDYHSELNMSSLELGDSALYFCASSSYNRDRVIPYGYTFGSGTRLTVV.